This TCR beta chain was identified during a study of blood T cell repertoires in COVID-19. Study-level background: The United States, Italy and Spain supplied acute and convalescent COVID-19 samples. PBMCs, B-cell-depleted T cells, or T cells provided the cDNA or gDNA that made up the material.

The CDR3 totals 14 residues. Trimming removed 2 bases at V and 7 bases at J, with 12 bases between. Germline V gene lookup returns CDR1 MDHEN and CDR2 SYDVKM. Original handling: Reference gene primer amplification in the assay estimated nucleated cell counts. The method was immunoSEQ multiplex PCR; TCRdb's version includes in-frame clones alone and lacks a portion of them. V, J and clone size are those of that table, while D and trimming were read from the DNA. The sample includes about 190,000 clones, roughly four fifths seen only once; the top ten take around 6.1%. This clone was observed a single time.

Sequencing used peripheral blood. This chain links TRBV28 with TRBJ2-1; D perhaps matches TRBD1 (6 bases). This receptor was taken from a woman aged 40 to 50 with acute or convalescent COVID-19. Here the CDR3 reads CASSLEGGENEQFF. DNA for the CDR3: TGTGCCAGCAGTTTAGAAGGGGGAGAGAATGAGCAGTTCTTC.